This T cell receptor (beta chain) was captured by sequencing in a study of identifying expanded T cells in peripheral blood. Whole-study results and caveats: Technical replicates showed roughly 1.2 changed clones; roughly two weeks roughly 18; four weeks 19.

After removal of 3 bases from V and 5 bases from J, the junction contained 6 bases not matched to a gene. CDR3 size: 14 residues. Germline CDR1 and CDR2: SGDLS and YYNGEE. The data were produced by immunoSEQ multiplex PCR, yet TCRdb's version contains in-frame clones alone and is incomplete. Among about 84,000 clones listed, roughly 86% were seen once. For this clone: Its antigen is as yet unknown.

During the collection period, no donor immune events like infections were recorded. Input material: blood. V usage is TRBV9 and J usage is TRBJ2-7, with 9 positions matching TRBD1. The source is a person aged 18 to 70 in good health. The CDR3 region is CASSAGTGLDEQYF. As DNA, the CDR3 is TGTGCCAGCAGCGCCGGGACAGGGTTAGACGAGCAGTACTTC. Full variable domain (missing parts from reference TRBV9 and TRBJ2-7): DSGVTQTPKHLITATGQRVTLRCSPRSGDLSVYWYQQSLDQGLQFLIQYYNGEERAKGNILERFSAQQFPDLHSELNLSSLELGDSALYFCASSAGTGLDEQYFGPGTRLTVT.